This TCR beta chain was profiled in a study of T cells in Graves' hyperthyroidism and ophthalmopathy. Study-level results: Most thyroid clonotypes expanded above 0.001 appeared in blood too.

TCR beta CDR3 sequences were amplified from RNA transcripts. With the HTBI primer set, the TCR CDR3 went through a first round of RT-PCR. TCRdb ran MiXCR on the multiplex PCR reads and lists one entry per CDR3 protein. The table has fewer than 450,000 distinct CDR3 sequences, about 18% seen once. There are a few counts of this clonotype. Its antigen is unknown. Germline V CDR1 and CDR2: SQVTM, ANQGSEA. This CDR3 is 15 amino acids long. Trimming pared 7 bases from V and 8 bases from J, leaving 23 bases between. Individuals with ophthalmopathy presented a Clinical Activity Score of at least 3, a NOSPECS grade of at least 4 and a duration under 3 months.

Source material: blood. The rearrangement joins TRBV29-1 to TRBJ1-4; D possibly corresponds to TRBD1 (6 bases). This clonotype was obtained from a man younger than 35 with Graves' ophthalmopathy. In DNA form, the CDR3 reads TGCAGCGCCTACGGGAAGACAGGTTTGGGGGAAAAACTGTTTTTT. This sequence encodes CSAYGKTGLGEKLFF.